The next 30 T cell receptor beta chains were all read from a single sample in a study of cytomegalovirus exposure and HLA in healthy donors. Vbeta (60) and Jbeta (13) primers were used in the PCR. Data came from immunoSEQ multiplex PCR; TCRdb stores just in-frame clones and leaves some out. The repertoire holds about 180,000 clones, with roughly 80% as singletons. The sequencing sample was made of PBMCs. The receptors were gathered from a girl between 5 and 17 years old in good health and CMV-seropositive.

The rearrangement joins TRBV19 to TRBJ2-5, with TRBD2 as a possible D gene (5 bases). Germline V gene sequence: CDR1 LNHDA, CDR2 SQIVND (reference sequence). V lost 3 bases to trimming and J lost 4 bases, with 24 bases between them. The CDR3 is 18 residues long. CDR3 nucleotide sequence: TGTGCCAGTAGTATGGATAGGACGGGAACCGCCCGGGGAGAGACCCAGTACTTC. It is translated as CASSMDRTGTARGETQYF.

The chain recombines TRBV4-1 with TRBJ1-1, with D perhaps TRBD1 (6 bases). CDR1 MGHRA and CDR2 YSYEKL come from the germline V gene. Between the trimmed V and J ends, which lost 3 bases and 0 bases, there was a span of 8 bases. The CDR3 length is 14 residues. Here the CDR3 DNA reads TGCGCCAGCAGCCAGGGACACCTGAACACTGAAGCTTTCTTT. It specifies CASSQGHLNTEAFF.

The genes are TRBV6-5 and TRBJ2-6; D remains unclear. The ends were cut back, 5 bases at V and 0 bases at J, with 8 bases in the middle. Germline lookup yields CDR1 MNHEY and CDR2 SVGAGI. CDR3 length: 15 amino acids. The CDR3 coding sequence is TGTGCCAGCAGTGCGGTCTTCTCTGGGGCCAACGTCCTGACTTTC. Protein sequence: CASSAVFSGANVLTF.

This clone has only a few counts. The genes are TRBV11-1 and TRBJ1-1; the match to TRBD1 covers 8 bases. The CDR3 totals 16 residues. Germline V CDR1 and CDR2: SGHAT, FQDESV (reference sequence). V lost 2 bases, J lost 0 bases, and 5 bases stayed unmatched. The CDR3 DNA reads TGTGCCAGCAGCTTACGACAGGGGTTTATGAACACTGAAGCTTTCTTT. Its translation: CASSLRQGFMNTEAFF. Supplemented by reference TRBV11-1 and TRBJ1-1, the full variable domain reads EAEVAQSPRYKITEKSQAVAFWCDPISGHATLYWYRQILGQGPELLVQFQDESVVDDSQLPKDRFSAERLKGVDSTLKIQPAELGDSAMYLCASSLRQGFMNTEAFFGQGTRLTVV.

The count of this clone is one. The V and J genes are TRBV15 and TRBJ2-7; the D gene is possibly TRBD1 (6 bases). Trimming pared 3 bases from V and 3 bases from J, leaving 15 bases between. Germline loops: CDR1 LNHNV, CDR2 YYDKDF (reference sequence). This CDR3 is built from 15 residues. The CDR3 here is CATSRKGGQNYEQYF. In DNA, the CDR3 is TGTGCCACCAGCAGGAAAGGAGGACAGAACTACGAGCAGTACTTC.

The chain combines TRBV2 with TRBJ1-5; D is unresolved. Germline V gene lookup returns CDR1 SNHLY and CDR2 FYNNEI. CDR3 length equals 17 residues. Trimming removed 3 bases from V and 0 bases from J, with 15 bases in between. DNA of the CDR3: TGTGCCAGCAGTGACAGACTCGATCCAGCTAGCAATCAGCCCCAGCATTTT. Its translation is CASSDRLDPASNQPQHF.

The chain recombines TRBV11-2 with TRBJ1-1; tentatively, D is TRBD1 (5 bases). V lost 4 bases and J lost 2, with 26 bases in between. Germline lookup yields CDR1 SGHAT and CDR2 FQNNGV. The CDR3 runs to 19 residues. The CDR3 region has the DNA TGTGCCAGCAGCTCCCCAGGGAGGAGGGGAGTGAGGTCAAACACTGAAGCTTTCTTT. Translation gives CASSSPGRRGVRSNTEAFF.

This chain links TRBV10-1 with TRBJ1-1, with TRBD1 as a possible D gene (6 bases). Trimming removed 4 bases at V and 1 base at J, with 10 bases between. Germline V lookup: CDR1 WNHNN, CDR2 SYGVQD (reference sequence). The CDR3 extends over 14 amino acids. The DNA for the CDR3 is TGCGCCAGCAGTGTGGACAGAAAGAACACTGAAGCTTTCTTT. Protein: CASSVDRKNTEAFF.

This clone turned up a few times. The V and J genes are TRBV19 and TRBJ2-7, with 8 nucleotides matching TRBD2. This CDR3 is 15 amino acids long. CDR1 LNHDA and CDR2 SQIVND come from the germline V gene (reference sequence). Losses at the gene ends were 4 bases for V and 0 bases for J; bases not matched to a gene: 5. This CDR3 is CASSKAGVNSYEQYF. In DNA form, the CDR3 reads TGTGCCAGTAGTAAAGCGGGAGTTAACTCCTACGAGCAGTACTTC.

This clone has only a few counts. This chain links TRBV6-1 with TRBJ1-5; no firm D call. V lost 6 bases and J lost 4, with 7 bases in between. CDR3 length equals 12 residues. Germline loops: CDR1 MNHNS, CDR2 SASEGT. CDR3 nucleotides: TGTGCCAGCAGGGAAACAAATCAGCCCCAGCATTTT. Amino acids: CASRETNQPQHF.

The chain is built from TRBV30 and TRBJ2-5, with TRBD2 identical over 10 bases. After removal of 3 bases from V and 2 bases from J, the junction contained 6 bases not matched to a gene. Germline CDR1 and CDR2: GTSNPN and SVGIG (reference sequence). The CDR3 extends over 15 amino acids. The CDR3 spells CAWRDGLAVQETQYF. In DNA, the CDR3 is TGTGCCTGGAGAGATGGACTAGCGGTACAAGAGACCCAGTACTTC.

This clone has more than one count but fewer than ten. The genes are TRBV11-2 and TRBJ1-1; no definite D call. This CDR3 spans 14 amino acids. Germline-derived CDR1 and CDR2 are SGHAT and FQNNGV. The V and J ends lost 7 bases and 1 base respectively, with 13 bases between them. This CDR3 reads CASIPTPGNTEAFF. CDR3 nucleotides: TGTGCCAGCATCCCGACGCCAGGGAACACTGAAGCTTTCTTT.

This clone was detected only once. The chain employs TRBV7-9 and TRBJ2-5; TRBD2 matches at 9 bases. The length of the CDR3 is 18 residues. V was clipped by 1 base and J by 2 bases; unmatched bases: 11. The germline gives CDR1 SEHNR, CDR2 FQNEAQ (reference sequence). The CDR3 nucleotides are TGTGCCAGCAGCTTAGTTGTCGGACTAGCGAACCTTCAAGAGACCCAGTACTTC. This sequence encodes CASSLVVGLANLQETQYF.

The gene calls are TRBV19 and TRBJ2-3; D remains unclear. The CDR3 loop spans 11 amino acids. Trimming removed 5 bases at V and 5 bases at J, with 5 bases between. CDR1 LNHDA and CDR2 SQIVND come from the germline V gene (reference sequence). The CDR3: CASSSRDTQYF. The CDR3 nucleotides read TGTGCCAGTAGTTCTAGAGATACGCAGTATTTT. Full variable domain (remainder filled in from reference TRBV19 and TRBJ2-3): DGGITQSPKYLFRKEGQNVTLSCEQNLNHDAMYWYRQDPGQGLRLIYYSQIVNDFQKGDIAEGYSVSREKKESFPLTVTSAQKNPTAFYLCASSSRDTQYFGPGTRLTVL.

This clone was observed a single time. This chain connects TRBV4-1 to TRBJ2-2; perhaps TRBD2 as D (6 bases). CDR1 and CDR2 from the germline V gene are MGHRA and YSYEKL. Deletions cut 6 bases from V and 0 bases from J, with 11 bases between. The CDR3 totals 15 residues. The DNA of the CDR3 is TGCGCCAGCAGGGTAGCGGATGCGAACACCGGGGAGCTGTTTTTT. It yields the protein CASRVADANTGELFF.

CDR3 DNA sequence: TGTGCCAGCAGCGAACAGGGATTAAACACTGAAGCTTTCTTT. Its protein is CASSEQGLNTEAFF. V gene TRBV11-3 combines with J gene TRBJ1-1; a weak D match, TRBD1 (6 bases). Germline CDR1 is SGHNT and CDR2 is YENEEA. Trimming stripped 5 bases from V and 2 bases from J, with 12 bases between. This CDR3 comprises 14 residues.

The chain uses TRBV7-2 and TRBJ2-7; 9 nucleotides align to TRBD2. V was pared by 5 bases and J by 3 bases, with 2 bases of the junction left unmatched. Germline V gives CDR1 SGHTA, CDR2 FQGNSA. This CDR3 is 13 amino acids long. CDR3 DNA: TGTGCCAGCAGCCCTAGCGGGAACTACGAGCAGTACTTC. Amino acid sequence: CASSPSGNYEQYF.

CDR3 coding DNA: TGCGCCAGCAGCCAGCCAGGACAGGGTTATGCCGGGGAGCTGTTTTTT. Its protein is CASSQPGQGYAGELFF. The chain employs TRBV4-1 and TRBJ2-2, with TRBD1 matching 8 bases. CDR3 length: 16 residues. The germline CDR1 and CDR2 sequences are MGHRA and YSYEKL. Germline trimming cut 3 bases from V and 6 bases from J; bases unmatched to any gene: 9.

The genes are TRBV6-5 and TRBJ2-1; 11 nucleotides agree with TRBD2. CDR3 length: 16 amino acids. The germline V gene encodes CDR1 MNHEY and CDR2 SVGAGI. The trim removed 2 bases at V and 4 bases at J, leaving 4 bases unmatched. The CDR3 DNA reads as TGTGCCAGCAGTTACCTGGGACTAGCGGAGTACAATGAGCAGTTCTTC. Its translation: CASSYLGLAEYNEQFF.

The rearrangement links TRBV27 to TRBJ2-7; TRBD2 is a possible D gene (6 bases). V shed 3 bases and J shed 5 bases, with 8 bases lying between them. The CDR3 contains 12 residues. CDR1 is MNHEY and CDR2 is SMNVEV in the germline V gene (reference sequence). The CDR3 loop reads CASSLAGNEQYF. CDR3 DNA sequence: TGTGCCAGCAGTTTGGCGGGGAACGAGCAGTACTTC.

The V gene is TRBV30, the J gene TRBJ2-7; D may be TRBD1 (5 bases). This CDR3 is built from 12 residues. Germline CDR1 and CDR2: GTSNPN and SVGIG (reference sequence). V was shortened by 2 bases and J by 12 bases, with 17 bases between the two germline ends. For the CDR3, the DNA is TGTGCCTGGAGTATCGACAGAAGAATACTGTACTTC. It codes for CAWSIDRRILYF.

This clone was observed a handful of times. This chain connects TRBV4-2 to TRBJ2-7, with D hard to call. Per germline, CDR1 LGHNA and CDR2 YNFKEQ. The CDR3 runs 16 residues. V lost 0 bases, J lost 0 bases, and 12 bases lay in between. The CDR3 DNA follows: TGTGCCAGCAGCCAAGATCTCGGCGGTTACTCCTACGAGCAGTACTTC. The encoded protein is CASSQDLGGYSYEQYF.

The gene calls are TRBV11-2 and TRBJ1-2, with unresolved D. The germline CDR1 and CDR2 sequences are SGHAT and FQNNGV. The CDR3 has 15 residues. V gave up 0 bases and J gave up 4 bases, with 12 bases separating them. DNA of the CDR3: TGTGCCAGCAGCTTAGATCACCTTGGCCTCTATGGCTACACCTTC. This sequence encodes CASSLDHLGLYGYTF.

The chain uses TRBV5-4 and TRBJ2-5; TRBD1 agrees at 7 bases. The V segment lost 0 bases and the J segment 5 bases; nucleotides outside the gene matches: 1. Germline V CDR1 and CDR2: SGHNT, YYREEE (reference sequence). CDR3 length: 13 residues. The CDR3 DNA sequence: TGTGCCAGCAGCTTGGCCAGGGGGGAGACCCAGTACTTC. It yields the protein CASSLARGETQYF.

This chain uses TRBV6-1 with TRBJ2-7; no firm D call. Germline-derived CDR1 and CDR2 are MNHNS and SASEGT. Trimming took 1 base from V and 2 from J, leaving 15 bases between them. CDR3 length: 16 amino acids. CDR3 bases: TGTGCCAGCAGTGAAGTAGGAGCTCCCCGGCCCTACGAGCAGTACTTC. It is translated as CASSEVGAPRPYEQYF.

The chain couples TRBV29-1 to TRBJ1-2; 8 bases line up with TRBD1. CDR1 is SQVTM, CDR2 ANQGSEA, per germline. CDR3 length equals 15 residues. The V and J ends lost 3 bases and 2 bases, in that order; junction bases with no gene match: 8. In DNA form, the CDR3 reads TGCAGCGTTGACCAACTACAGGGGGTAAACTATGGCTACACCTTC. It yields the protein CSVDQLQGVNYGYTF.

This clone occurred a few times. The V call is TRBV6-5, the J call TRBJ2-2; no definite D call. This CDR3 is 13 amino acids long. V lost 3 bases and J lost 6, with 8 bases in between. Germline values: CDR1 MNHEY, CDR2 SVGAGI. The CDR3 spells CASSYMRSGELFF. The CDR3 DNA reads TGTGCCAGCAGTTATATGCGATCCGGGGAGCTGTTTTTT.

The rearrangement joins TRBV18 to TRBJ2-3; D gene uncertain. Germline CDR1 and CDR2: KGHSH and LQKENI. The CDR3 contains 14 residues. V lost 7 bases to trimming and J lost 2 bases, with 13 bases between them. CDR3: CASCETVLTDTQYF. The CDR3 DNA sequence: TGTGCCAGCTGTGAGACTGTCCTCACAGATACGCAGTATTTT.

J is TRBJ2-5 and V is TRBV19, with D maybe TRBD2 (5 bases). V dropped 5 bases and J dropped 7 bases, with 20 bases sitting between them. CDR3 size: 15 residues. The V gene's germline CDR1 is LNHDA and CDR2 SQIVND (reference sequence). DNA of the CDR3: TGTGCCAGTAGTCCCGTGCGAGGGAGCATCGGGACCCAGTACTTC. As protein: CASSPVRGSIGTQYF.

The chain employs TRBV25-1 and TRBJ2-5; the match to TRBD2 covers 9 bases. The CDR3 runs to 14 residues. The V and J ends lost 6 bases and 5 bases, in that order; junction bases with no gene match: 7. Germline lookup yields CDR1 MGHDK and CDR2 SYGVNS. The CDR3 region is CASSLAGPGETQYF. The CDR3 nucleotides are TGTGCCAGCAGCCTAGCGGGGCCGGGGGAGACCCAGTACTTC.